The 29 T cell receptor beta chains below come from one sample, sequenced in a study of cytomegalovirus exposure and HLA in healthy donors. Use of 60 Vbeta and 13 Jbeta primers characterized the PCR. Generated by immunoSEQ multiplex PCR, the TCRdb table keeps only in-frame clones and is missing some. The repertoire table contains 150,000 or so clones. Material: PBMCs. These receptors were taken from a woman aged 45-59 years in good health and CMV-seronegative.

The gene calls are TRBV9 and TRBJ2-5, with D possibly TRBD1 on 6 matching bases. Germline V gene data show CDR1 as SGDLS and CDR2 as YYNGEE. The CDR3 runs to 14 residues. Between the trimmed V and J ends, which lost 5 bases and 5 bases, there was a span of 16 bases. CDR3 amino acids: CASSATGSGETQYF. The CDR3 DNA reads TGTGCCAGCAGTGCCACAGGGTCGGGTGAGACCCAGTACTTC.

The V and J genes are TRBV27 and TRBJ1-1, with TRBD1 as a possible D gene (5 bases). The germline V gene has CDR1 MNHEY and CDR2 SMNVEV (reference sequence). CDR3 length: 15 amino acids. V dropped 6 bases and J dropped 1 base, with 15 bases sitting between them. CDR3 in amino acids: CASRDLGTGNTEAFF. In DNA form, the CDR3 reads TGTGCCAGCAGGGACCTCGGTACAGGGAACACTGAAGCTTTCTTT.

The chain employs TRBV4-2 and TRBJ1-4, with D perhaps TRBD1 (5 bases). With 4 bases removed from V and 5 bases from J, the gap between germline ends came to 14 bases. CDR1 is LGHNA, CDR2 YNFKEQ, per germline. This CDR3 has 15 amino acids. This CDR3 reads CASSPFGGLNEKLFF. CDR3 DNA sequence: TGTGCCAGCAGCCCCTTCGGGGGGTTGAATGAAAAACTGTTTTTT.

The CDR3 bases are TGTGCCAGCAGCGCAACAGGTTCCGAGCAGTACTTC. This translates into CASSATGSEQYF. The chain has TRBV9 and TRBJ2-7; tentative D call: TRBD1 (5 bases). The CDR3 totals 12 residues. The V and J ends lost 3 bases and 6 bases respectively, with 10 bases between them. Germline V gene data show CDR1 as SGDLS and CDR2 as YYNGEE.

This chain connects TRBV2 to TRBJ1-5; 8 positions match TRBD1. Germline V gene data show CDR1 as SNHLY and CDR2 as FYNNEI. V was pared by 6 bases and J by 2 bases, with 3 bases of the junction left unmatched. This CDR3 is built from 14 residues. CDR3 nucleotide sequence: TGTGCCAGCAGGCCGGGACAGGGCAATCAGCCCCAGCATTTT. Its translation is CASRPGQGNQPQHF.

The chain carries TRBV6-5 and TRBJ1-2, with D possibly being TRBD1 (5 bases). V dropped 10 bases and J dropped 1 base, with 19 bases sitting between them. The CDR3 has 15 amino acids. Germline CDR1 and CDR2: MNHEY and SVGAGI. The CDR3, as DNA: TGTGCCACAAACAGGATTTCCCAAAGTAACTATGGCTACACCTTC. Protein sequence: CATNRISQSNYGYTF.

The CDR3 sequence: CATSSRRGSGYGYTF. The CDR3 DNA is TGTGCCACCAGCAGTCGCCGGGGGAGCGGCTATGGCTACACCTTC. The chain is built from TRBV15 and TRBJ1-2; maybe TRBD1 (5 bases). The CDR3 sequence is 15 residues long. V was trimmed by 3 bases and J by 4 bases, leaving 15 bases between them. Per germline, CDR1 LNHNV and CDR2 YYDKDF (reference sequence).

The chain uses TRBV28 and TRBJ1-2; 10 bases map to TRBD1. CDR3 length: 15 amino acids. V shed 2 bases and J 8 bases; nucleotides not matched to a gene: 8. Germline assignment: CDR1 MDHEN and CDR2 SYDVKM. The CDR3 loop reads CASSLAGTGAKGYTF. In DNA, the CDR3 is TGTGCCAGCAGTTTAGCCGGGACAGGGGCAAAAGGCTACACCTTC.

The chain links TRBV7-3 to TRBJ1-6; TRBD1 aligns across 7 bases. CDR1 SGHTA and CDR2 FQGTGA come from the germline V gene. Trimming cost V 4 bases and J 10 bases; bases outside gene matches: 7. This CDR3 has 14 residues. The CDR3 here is CASSSTGSRSPLHF. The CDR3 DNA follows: TGTGCCAGCAGCTCGACAGGGAGTAGATCACCCCTCCACTTT.

CDR3 loop: CAWTGTQETQYF. The CDR3 coding sequence is TGTGCCTGGACAGGCACCCAAGAGACCCAGTACTTC. The V call is TRBV30, the J call TRBJ2-5; D not resolved. Trimming removed 4 bases at V and 1 base at J, with 7 bases between. The CDR3 covers 12 residues. Germline V gives CDR1 GTSNPN, CDR2 SVGIG (reference sequence).

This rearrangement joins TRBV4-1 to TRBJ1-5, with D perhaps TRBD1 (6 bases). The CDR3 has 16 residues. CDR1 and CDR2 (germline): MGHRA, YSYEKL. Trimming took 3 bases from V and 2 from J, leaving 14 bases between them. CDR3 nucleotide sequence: TGCGCCAGCAGCCAGACAGGTTTGATTGGCAATCAGCCCCAGCATTTT. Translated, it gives CASSQTGLIGNQPQHF.

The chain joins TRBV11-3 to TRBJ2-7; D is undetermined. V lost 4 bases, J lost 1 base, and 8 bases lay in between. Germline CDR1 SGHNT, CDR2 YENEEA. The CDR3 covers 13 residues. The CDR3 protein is CASSSPPSYEQYF. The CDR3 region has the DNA TGTGCCAGCAGCTCCCCTCCTTCCTACGAGCAGTACTTC.

This chain's CDR3 is CASSLGGGMDTQYF. CDR3 sequence (DNA): TGTGCCAGCAGTCTGGGAGGGGGGATGGATACGCAGTATTTT. The chain employs TRBV28 and TRBJ2-3; perhaps TRBD2 as D (7 bases). V lost 5 bases and J lost 6, with 15 bases in between. Per the germline V gene, CDR1 is MDHEN and CDR2 is SYDVKM. The CDR3 covers 14 residues.

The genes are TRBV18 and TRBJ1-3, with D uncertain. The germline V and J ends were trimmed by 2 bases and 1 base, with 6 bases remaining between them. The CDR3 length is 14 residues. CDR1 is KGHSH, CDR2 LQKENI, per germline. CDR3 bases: TGTGCCAGCTCACCAGCAGTATCTGGAAACACCATATATTTT. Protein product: CASSPAVSGNTIYF.

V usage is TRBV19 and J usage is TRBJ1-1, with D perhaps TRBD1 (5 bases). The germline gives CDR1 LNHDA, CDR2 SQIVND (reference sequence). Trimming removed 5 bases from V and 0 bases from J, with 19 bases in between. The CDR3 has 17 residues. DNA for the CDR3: TGTGCCAGTAGTGCCCTTACAATAAGGGGCTTGAACACTGAAGCTTTCTTT. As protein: CASSALTIRGLNTEAFF.

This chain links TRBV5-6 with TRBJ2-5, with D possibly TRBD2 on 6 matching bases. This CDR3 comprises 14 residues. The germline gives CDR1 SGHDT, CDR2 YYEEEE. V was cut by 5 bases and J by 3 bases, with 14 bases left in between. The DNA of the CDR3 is TGTGCCAGCAGGACTCGGGAGCGGAAAGAGACCCAGTACTTC. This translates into CASRTRERKETQYF. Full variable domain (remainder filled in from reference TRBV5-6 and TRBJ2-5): DAGVTQSPTHLIKTRGQQVTLRCSPKSGHDTVSWYQQALGQGPQFIFQYYEEEERQRGNFPDRFSGHQFPNYSSELNVNALLLGDSALYLCASRTRERKETQYFGPGTRLLVL.

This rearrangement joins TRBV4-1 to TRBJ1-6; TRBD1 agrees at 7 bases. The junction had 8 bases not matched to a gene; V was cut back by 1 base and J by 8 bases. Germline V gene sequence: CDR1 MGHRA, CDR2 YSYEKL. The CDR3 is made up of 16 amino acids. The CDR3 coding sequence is TGCGCCAGCAGCCAAGGGCAGGGACAGAGGGATTCACCCCTCCACTTT. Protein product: CASSQGQGQRDSPLHF.

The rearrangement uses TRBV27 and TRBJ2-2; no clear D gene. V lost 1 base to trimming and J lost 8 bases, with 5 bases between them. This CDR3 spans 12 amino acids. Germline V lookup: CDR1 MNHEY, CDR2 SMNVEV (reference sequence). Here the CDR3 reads CASSLWQGELFF. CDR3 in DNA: TGTGCCAGCAGTTTATGGCAGGGGGAGCTGTTTTTT.

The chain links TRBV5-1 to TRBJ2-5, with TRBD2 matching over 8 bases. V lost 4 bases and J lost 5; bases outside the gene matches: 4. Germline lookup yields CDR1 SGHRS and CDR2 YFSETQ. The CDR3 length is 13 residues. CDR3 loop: CASSRGGPETQYF. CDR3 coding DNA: TGCGCCAGCAGCCGGGGGGGTCCTGAGACCCAGTACTTC.

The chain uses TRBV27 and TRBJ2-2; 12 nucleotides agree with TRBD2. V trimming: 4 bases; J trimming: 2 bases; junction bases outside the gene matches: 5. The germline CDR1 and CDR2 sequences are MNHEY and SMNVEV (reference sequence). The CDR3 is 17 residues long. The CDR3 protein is CASSSVTSGGNTGELFF. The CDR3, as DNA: TGTGCCAGCAGTTCCGTGACTAGCGGGGGTAACACCGGGGAGCTGTTTTTT.

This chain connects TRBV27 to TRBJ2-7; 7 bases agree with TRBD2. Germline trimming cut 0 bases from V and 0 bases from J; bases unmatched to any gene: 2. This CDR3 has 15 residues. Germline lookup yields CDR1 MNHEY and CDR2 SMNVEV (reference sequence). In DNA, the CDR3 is TGTGCCAGCAGTTTATCGAGGACTAGCTCCTACGAGCAGTACTTC. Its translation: CASSLSRTSSYEQYF.

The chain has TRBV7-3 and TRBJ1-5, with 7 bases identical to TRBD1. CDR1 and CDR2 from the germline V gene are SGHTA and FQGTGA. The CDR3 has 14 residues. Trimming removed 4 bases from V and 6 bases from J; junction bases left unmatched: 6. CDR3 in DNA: TGTGCCAGCAGCTGTGGACAGGCGCGTCAGCCCCAGCATTTT. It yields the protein CASSCGQARQPQHF. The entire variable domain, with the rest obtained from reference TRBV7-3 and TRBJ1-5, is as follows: GAGVSQTPSNKVTEKGKYVELRCDPISGHTALYWYRQSLGQGPEFLIYFQGTGAADDSGLPNDRFFAVRPEGSVSTLKIQRTERGDSAVYLCASSCGQARQPQHFGDGTRLSIL.

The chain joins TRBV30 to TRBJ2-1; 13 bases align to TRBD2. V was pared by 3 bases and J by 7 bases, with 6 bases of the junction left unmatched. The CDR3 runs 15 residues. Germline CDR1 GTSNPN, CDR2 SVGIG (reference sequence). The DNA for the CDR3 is TGTGCCTGGAGAATGACTAGCGGGAGGAGAAATGAGCAGTTCTTC. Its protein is CAWRMTSGRRNEQFF.

CDR3 amino acids: CASTTGANTGELFF. The CDR3 DNA reads as TGTGCCAGTACTACGGGGGCGAACACCGGGGAGCTGTTTTTT. V is TRBV4-2 and J is TRBJ2-2; D perhaps matches TRBD2 (6 bases). The ends were cut back, 9 bases at V and 0 bases at J, with 11 bases in the middle. The CDR3 spans 14 residues. Germline V lookup: CDR1 LGHNA, CDR2 YNFKEQ.

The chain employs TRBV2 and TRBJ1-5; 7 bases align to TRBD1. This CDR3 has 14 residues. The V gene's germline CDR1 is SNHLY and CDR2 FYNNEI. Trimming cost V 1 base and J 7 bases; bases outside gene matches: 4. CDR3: CASSEGTGDQPQHF. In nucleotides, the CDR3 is TGTGCCAGCAGTGAAGGAACAGGGGACCAGCCCCAGCATTTT.

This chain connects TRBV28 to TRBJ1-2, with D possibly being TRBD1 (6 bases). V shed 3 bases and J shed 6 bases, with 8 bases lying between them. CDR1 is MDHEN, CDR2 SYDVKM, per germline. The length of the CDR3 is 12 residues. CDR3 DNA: TGTGCCAGCAGTTTTCACAGGGATGGCTACACCTTC. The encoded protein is CASSFHRDGYTF.

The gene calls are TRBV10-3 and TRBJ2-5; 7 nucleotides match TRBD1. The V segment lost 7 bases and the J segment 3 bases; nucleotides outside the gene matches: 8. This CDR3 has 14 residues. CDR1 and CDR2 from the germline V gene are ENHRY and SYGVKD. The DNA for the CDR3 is TGTGCCATCAATTCGGGACAGATGAAAGAGACCCAGTACTTC. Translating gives CAINSGQMKETQYF.

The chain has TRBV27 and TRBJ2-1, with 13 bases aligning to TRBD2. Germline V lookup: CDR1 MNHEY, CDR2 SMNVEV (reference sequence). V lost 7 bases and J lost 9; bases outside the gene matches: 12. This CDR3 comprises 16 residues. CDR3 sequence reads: CASTSRLGLAGSEQFF. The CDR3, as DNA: TGTGCCAGCACCTCGCGGTTGGGACTAGCGGGGAGTGAGCAGTTCTTC.

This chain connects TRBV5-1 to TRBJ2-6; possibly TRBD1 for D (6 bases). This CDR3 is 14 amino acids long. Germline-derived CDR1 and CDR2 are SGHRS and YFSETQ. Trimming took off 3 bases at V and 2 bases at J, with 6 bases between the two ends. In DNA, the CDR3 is TGCGCCAGCAGCTCAGGGGCTGGGGCCAACGTCCTGACTTTC. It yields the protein CASSSGAGANVLTF.